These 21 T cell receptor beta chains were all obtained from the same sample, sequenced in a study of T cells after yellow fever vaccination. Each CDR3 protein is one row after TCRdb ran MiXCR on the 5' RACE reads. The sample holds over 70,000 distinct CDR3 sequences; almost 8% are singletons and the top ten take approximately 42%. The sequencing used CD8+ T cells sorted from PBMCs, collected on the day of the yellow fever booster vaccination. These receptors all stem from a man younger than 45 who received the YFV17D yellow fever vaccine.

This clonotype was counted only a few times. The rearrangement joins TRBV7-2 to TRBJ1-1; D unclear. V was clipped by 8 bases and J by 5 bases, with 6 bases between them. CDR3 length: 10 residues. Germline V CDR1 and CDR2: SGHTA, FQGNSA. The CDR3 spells CASAGTEAFF. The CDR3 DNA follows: TGTGCCAGCGCAGGAACTGAAGCTTTCTTT.

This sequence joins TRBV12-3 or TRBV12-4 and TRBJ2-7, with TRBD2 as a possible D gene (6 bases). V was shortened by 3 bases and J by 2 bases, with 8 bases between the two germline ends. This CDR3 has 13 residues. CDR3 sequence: CASSFGSPYEQYF. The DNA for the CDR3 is TGTGCCAGCAGTTTCGGGAGCCCCTACGAGCAGTACTTC.

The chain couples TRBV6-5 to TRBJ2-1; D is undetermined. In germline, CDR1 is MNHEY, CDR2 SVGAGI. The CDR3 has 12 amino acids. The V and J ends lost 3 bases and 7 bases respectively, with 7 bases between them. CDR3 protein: CASSYDSNEQFF. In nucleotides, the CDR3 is TGTGCCAGCAGTTATGATTCGAATGAGCAGTTCTTC.

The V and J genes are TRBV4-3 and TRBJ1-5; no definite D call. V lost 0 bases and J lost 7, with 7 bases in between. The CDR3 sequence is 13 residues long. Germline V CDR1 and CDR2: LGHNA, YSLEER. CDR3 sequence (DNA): TGCGCCAGCAGCCAAGACTTAGGCCAGCCCCAGCATTTT. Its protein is CASSQDLGQPQHF.

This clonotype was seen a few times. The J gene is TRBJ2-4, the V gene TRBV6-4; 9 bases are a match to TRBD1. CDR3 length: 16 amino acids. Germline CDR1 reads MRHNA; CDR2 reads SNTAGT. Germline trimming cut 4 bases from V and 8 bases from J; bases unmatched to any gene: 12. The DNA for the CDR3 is TGTGCCAGCAGTGCGGACAGGGGAACTCTGTATCACATTCAGTACTTC. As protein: CASSADRGTLYHIQYF.

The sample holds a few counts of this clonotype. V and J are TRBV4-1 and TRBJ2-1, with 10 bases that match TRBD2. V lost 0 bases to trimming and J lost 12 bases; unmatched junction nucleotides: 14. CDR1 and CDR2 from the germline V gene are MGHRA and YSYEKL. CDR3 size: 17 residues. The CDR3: CASSQELGLAGVSGQFF. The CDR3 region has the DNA TGCGCCAGCAGCCAAGAATTAGGGCTAGCGGGAGTCTCGGGGCAGTTCTTC.

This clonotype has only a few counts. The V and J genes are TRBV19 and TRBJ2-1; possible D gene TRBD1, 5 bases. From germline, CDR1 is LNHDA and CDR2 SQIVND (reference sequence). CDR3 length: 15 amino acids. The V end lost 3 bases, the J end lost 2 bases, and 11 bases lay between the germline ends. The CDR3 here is CASSISRQTYNEQFF. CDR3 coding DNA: TGTGCCAGTAGTATTTCCCGACAGACCTACAATGAGCAGTTCTTC.

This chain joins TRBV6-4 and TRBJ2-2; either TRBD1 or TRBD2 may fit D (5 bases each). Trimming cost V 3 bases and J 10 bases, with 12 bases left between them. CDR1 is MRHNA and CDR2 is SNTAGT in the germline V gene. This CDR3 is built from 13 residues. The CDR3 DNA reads TGTGCCAGCAGTGAACTTAGGGGAGCGGAGCTGTTTTTT. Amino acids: CASSELRGAELFF.

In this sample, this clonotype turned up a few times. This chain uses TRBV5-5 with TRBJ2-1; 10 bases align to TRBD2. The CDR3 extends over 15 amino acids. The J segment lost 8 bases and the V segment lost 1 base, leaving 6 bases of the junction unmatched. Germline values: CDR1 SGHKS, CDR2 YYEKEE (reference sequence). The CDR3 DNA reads TGTGCCAGCAGCTTGCTAGCGGGAGTCATAGATGAGCAGTTCTTC. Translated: CASSLLAGVIDEQFF.

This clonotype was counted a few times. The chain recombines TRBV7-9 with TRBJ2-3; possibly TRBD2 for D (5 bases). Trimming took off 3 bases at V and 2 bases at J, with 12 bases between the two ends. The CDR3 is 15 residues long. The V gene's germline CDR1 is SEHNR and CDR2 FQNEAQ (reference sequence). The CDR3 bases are TGTGCCAGCAGCTTCGGGGAGTGGGTCACAGATACGCAGTATTTT. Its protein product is CASSFGEWVTDTQYF.

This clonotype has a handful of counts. The DNA of the CDR3 is TGCAGCGTTGAAGCCCTACAGGGCCAGGGCGGCTATGGCTACACCTTC. It yields the protein CSVEALQGQGGYGYTF. This chain joins TRBV29-1 and TRBJ1-2; tentatively, D is TRBD1 (6 bases). Germline CDR1 reads SQVTM; CDR2 reads ANQGSEA. This CDR3 comprises 16 residues. The germline V and J ends were trimmed by 1 base and 4 bases, with 19 bases remaining between them.

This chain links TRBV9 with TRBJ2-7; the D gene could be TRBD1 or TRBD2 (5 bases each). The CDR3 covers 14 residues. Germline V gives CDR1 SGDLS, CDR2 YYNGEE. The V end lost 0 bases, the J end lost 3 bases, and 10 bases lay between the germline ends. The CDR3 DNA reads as TGTGCCAGCAGCGTAGGCGACAGCGGCTACGAGCAGTACTTC. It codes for CASSVGDSGYEQYF.

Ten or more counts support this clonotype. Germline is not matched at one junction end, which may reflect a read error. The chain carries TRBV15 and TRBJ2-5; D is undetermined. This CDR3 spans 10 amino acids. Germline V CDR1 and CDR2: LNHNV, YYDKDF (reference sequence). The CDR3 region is CATSGETQYF. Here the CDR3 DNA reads TGTGCCACCAGCGGAGAGACCCAGTACTTC.

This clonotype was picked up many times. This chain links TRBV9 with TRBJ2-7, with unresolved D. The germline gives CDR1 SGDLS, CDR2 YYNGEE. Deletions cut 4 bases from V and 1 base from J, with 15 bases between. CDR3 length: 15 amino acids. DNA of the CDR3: TGTGCCAGCAGCTCGGAAGACTCTCTTTCCTACGAGCAGTACTTC. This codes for CASSSEDSLSYEQYF.

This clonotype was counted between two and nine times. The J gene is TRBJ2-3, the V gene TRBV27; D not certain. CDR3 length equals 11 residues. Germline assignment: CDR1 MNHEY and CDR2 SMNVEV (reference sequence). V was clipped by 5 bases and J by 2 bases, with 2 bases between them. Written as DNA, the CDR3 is TGTGCCAGCAGTAACACAGATACGCAGTATTTT. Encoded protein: CASSNTDTQYF.

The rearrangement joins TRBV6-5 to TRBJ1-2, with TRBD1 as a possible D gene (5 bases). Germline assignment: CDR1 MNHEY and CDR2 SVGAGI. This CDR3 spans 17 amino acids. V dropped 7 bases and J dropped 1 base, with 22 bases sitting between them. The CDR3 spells CASKTLRQLTYNYGYTF. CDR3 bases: TGTGCCAGCAAAACCCTTCGACAGTTAACATATAACTATGGCTACACCTTC.

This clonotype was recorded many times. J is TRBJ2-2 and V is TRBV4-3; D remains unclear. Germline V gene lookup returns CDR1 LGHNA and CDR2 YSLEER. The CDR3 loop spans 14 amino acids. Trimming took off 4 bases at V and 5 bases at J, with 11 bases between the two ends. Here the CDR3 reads CASSPLPETGELFF. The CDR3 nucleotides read TGCGCCAGCAGCCCCCTCCCGGAGACCGGGGAGCTGTTTTTT.

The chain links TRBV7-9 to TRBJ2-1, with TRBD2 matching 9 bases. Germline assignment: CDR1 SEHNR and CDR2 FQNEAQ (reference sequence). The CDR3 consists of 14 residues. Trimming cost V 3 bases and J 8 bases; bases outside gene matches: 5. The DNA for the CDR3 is TGTGCCAGCAGCTTTAGCGGGAGTAGTGATGAGCAGTTCTTC. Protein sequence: CASSFSGSSDEQFF.

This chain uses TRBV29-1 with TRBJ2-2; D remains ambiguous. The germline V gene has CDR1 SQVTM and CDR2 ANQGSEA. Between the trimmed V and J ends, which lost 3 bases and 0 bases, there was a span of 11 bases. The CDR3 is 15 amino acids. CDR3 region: CSVDMVASNTGELFF. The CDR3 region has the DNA TGCAGCGTTGACATGGTCGCCTCGAACACCGGGGAGCTGTTTTTT.

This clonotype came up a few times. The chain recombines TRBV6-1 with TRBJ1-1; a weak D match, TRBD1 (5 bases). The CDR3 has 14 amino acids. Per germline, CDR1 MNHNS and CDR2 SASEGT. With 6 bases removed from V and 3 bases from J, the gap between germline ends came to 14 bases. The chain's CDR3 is CASRFGTSDTEAFF. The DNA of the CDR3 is TGTGCCAGCAGATTCGGGACCTCGGACACTGAAGCTTTCTTT.

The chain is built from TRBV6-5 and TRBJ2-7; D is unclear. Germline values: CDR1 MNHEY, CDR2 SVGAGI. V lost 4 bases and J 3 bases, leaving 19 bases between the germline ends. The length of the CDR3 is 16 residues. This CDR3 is CASSSPYVAPFYEQYF. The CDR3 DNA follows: TGTGCCAGCAGTTCACCCTACGTCGCACCTTTCTACGAGCAGTACTTC.